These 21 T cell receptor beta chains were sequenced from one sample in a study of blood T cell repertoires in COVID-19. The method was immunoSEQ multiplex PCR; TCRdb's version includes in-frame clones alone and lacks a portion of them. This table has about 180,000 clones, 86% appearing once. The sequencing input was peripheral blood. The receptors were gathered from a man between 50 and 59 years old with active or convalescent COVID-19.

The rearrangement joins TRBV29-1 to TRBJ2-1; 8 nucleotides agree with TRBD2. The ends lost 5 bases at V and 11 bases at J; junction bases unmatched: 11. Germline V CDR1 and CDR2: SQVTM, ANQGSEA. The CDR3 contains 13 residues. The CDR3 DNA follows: TGCAGCGTTCTAGAGGGGACTAGTTGGCAGCAGTTCTTC. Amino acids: CSVLEGTSWQQFF.

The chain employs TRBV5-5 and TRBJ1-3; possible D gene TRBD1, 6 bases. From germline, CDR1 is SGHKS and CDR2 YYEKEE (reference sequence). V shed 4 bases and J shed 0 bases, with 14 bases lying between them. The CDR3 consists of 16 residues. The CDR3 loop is CASSGRDKASGNTIYF. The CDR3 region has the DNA TGTGCCAGCAGCGGAAGGGACAAAGCCTCTGGAAACACCATATATTTT.

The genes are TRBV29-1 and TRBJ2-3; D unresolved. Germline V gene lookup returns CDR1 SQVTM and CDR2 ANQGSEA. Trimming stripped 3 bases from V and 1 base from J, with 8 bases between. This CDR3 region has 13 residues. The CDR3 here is CSVEIVGTDTQYF. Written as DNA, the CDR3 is TGCAGCGTTGAGATAGTCGGCACAGATACGCAGTATTTT.

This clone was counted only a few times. DNA for the CDR3: TGTGCCAGCAGCCCTAGCGGGAGGTTCTACGAGCAGTACTTC. Protein product: CASSPSGRFYEQYF. The rearrangement uses TRBV9 and TRBJ2-7, with 11 bases identical to TRBD2. CDR3 length equals 14 residues. V lost 4 bases to trimming and J lost 3 bases; unmatched junction nucleotides: 3. CDR1 is SGDLS, CDR2 YYNGEE, per germline.

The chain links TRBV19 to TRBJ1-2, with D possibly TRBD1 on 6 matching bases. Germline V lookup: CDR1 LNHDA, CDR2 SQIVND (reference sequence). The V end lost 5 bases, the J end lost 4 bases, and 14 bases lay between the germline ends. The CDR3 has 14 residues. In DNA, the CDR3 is TGTGCCAGTAGTGCACAGGGAAGGGGCTATGGCTACACCTTC. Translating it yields CASSAQGRGYGYTF.

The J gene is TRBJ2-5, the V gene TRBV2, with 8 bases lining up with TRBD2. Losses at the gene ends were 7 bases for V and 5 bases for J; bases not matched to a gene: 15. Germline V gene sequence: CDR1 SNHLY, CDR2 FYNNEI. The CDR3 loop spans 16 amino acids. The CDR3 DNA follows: TGTGCCAGCATGGAGTTCGGGACGAAGCGGGGGGAGACCCAGTACTTC. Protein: CASMEFGTKRGETQYF. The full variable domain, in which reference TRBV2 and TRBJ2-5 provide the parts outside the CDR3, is EPEVTQTPSHQVTQMGQEVILRCVPISNHLYFYWYRQILGQKVEFLVSFYNNEISEKSEIFDDQFSVERPDGSNFTLKIRSTKLEDSAMYFCASMEFGTKRGETQYFGPGTRLLVL.

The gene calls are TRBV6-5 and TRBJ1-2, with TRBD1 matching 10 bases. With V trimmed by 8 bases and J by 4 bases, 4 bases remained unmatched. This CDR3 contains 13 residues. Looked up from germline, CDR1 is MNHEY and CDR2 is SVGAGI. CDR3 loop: CASARTGGYGYTF. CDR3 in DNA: TGTGCCAGCGCCCGGACAGGGGGCTATGGCTACACCTTC.

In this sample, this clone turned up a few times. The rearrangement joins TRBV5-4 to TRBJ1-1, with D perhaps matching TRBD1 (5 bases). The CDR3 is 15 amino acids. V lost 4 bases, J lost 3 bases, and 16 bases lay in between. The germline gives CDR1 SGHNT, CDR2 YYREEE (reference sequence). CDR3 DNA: TGTGCCAGCAGCGCGACGCAGGGTCGGCACACTGAAGCTTTCTTT. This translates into CASSATQGRHTEAFF.

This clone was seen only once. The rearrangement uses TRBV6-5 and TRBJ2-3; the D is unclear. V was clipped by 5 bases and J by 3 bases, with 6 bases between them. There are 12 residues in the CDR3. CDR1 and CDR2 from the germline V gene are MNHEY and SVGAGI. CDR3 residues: CASSSITDTQYF. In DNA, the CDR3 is TGTGCCAGCAGTAGCATAACAGATACGCAGTATTTT.

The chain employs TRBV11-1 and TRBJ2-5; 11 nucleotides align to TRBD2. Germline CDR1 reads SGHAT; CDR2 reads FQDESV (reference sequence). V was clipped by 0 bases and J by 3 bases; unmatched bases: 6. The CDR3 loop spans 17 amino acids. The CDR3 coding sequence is TGTGCCAGCAGCTTAGCTCGTAGCGGGAGGGCCGAAGAGACCCAGTACTTC. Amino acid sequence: CASSLARSGRAEETQYF.

CDR3 residues: CASSDSDRRNTIYF. The CDR3 DNA reads TGTGCCAGCAGTGACTCGGACAGGAGAAACACCATATATTTT. V gene TRBV6-4 combines with J gene TRBJ1-3; 7 bases match TRBD1. CDR3 length: 14 amino acids. Per the germline V gene, CDR1 is MRHNA and CDR2 is SNTAGT. V trimming: 0 bases; J trimming: 5 bases; junction bases outside the gene matches: 1.

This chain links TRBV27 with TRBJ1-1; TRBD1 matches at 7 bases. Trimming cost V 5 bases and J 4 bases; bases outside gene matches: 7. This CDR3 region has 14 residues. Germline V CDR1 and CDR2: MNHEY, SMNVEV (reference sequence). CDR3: CASSKTGVATEAFF. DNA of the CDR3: TGTGCCAGCAGTAAAACAGGGGTTGCCACTGAAGCTTTCTTT.

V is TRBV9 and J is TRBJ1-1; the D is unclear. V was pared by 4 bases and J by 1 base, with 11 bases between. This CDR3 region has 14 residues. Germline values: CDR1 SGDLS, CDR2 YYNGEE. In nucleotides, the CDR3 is TGTGCCAGCAGCCCGCGGGTCCGGAACACTGAAGCTTTCTTT. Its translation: CASSPRVRNTEAFF.

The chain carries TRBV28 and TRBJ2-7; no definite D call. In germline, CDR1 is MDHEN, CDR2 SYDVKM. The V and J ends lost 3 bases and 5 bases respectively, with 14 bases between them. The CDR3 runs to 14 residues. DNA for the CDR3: TGTGCCAGCAGTTTGGGCAGAGTCGTCGACGAGCAGTACTTC. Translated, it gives CASSLGRVVDEQYF.

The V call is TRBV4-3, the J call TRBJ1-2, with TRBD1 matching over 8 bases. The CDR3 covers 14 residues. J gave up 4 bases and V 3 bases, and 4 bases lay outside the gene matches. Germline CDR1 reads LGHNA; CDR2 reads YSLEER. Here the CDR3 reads CASSHQQGVYGYTF. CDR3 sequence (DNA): TGCGCCAGCAGCCACCAACAGGGGGTCTATGGCTACACCTTC.

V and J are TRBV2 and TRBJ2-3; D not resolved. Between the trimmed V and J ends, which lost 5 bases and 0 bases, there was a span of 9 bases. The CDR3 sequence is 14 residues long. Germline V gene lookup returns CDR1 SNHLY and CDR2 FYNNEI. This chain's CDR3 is CASSSVSSTDTQYF. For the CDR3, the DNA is TGTGCCAGCAGTAGCGTATCTAGCACAGATACGCAGTATTTT.

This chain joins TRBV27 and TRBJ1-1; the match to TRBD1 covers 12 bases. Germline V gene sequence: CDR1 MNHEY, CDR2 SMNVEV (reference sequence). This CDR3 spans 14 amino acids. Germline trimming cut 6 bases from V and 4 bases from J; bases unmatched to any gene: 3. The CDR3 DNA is TGTGCCAGCAGCCCGGGACAGGGGGCCACTGAAGCTTTCTTT. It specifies CASSPGQGATEAFF.

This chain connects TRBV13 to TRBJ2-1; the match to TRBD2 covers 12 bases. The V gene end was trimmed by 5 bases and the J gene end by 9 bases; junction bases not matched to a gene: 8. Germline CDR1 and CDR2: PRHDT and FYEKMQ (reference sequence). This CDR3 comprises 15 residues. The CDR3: CASSPGLAGPGEQFF. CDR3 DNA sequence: TGTGCCAGCAGCCCCGGACTAGCGGGACCCGGTGAGCAGTTCTTC.

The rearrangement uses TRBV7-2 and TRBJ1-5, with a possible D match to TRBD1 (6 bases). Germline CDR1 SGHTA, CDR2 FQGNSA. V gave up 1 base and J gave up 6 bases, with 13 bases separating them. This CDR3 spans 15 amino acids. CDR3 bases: TGTGCCAGCAGCTTAGGGACAGTTGAAGGTCAGCCCCAGCATTTT. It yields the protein CASSLGTVEGQPQHF.

The CDR3 here is CASSLVGQGTDTQYF. The DNA for the CDR3 is TGTGCCAGCAGCTTAGTGGGCCAGGGCACAGATACGCAGTATTTT. V usage is TRBV7-6 and J usage is TRBJ2-3; D unclear. Germline CDR1 and CDR2: SGHVS and FNYEAQ. Trimming left V 1 base short and J 1 base short, with 9 bases between. This CDR3 is built from 15 residues.

The CDR3 DNA sequence: TGTGCCAGCAGCCAAGATATAGCGAATCAAGGTACGCAGTATTTT. Translating it yields CASSQDIANQGTQYF. The chain uses TRBV4-2 and TRBJ2-3; perhaps TRBD2 as D (5 bases). V was pared by 0 bases and J by 8 bases, with 15 bases between. Germline CDR1 reads LGHNA; CDR2 reads YNFKEQ. This CDR3 has 15 residues.